Below, 21 T cell receptor beta chains from the same sample are listed, as sequenced in a study of chemoradiotherapy in HPV16-positive cancers. Sequenced by immunoSEQ multiplex PCR; TCRdb stores in-frame clones only, minus some. Of a few thousand clones in the sample, about three quarters are singletons; the top ten hold roughly 40%. This sample was gathered from a patient who underwent chemoradiotherapy. The receptors were gathered from a human donor with HPV-associated anogenital cancer.

The rearrangement links TRBV28 to TRBJ1-2, with 9 bases fitting TRBD1. With V trimmed by 7 bases and J by 6 bases, 6 bases remained unmatched. CDR1 is MDHEN, CDR2 SYDVKM, per germline. The CDR3 extends over 13 amino acids. CDR3 in amino acids: CASTLDRGHGYTF. CDR3 bases: TGTGCCAGCACCCTGGACAGGGGACATGGCTACACCTTC.

The gene calls are TRBV28 and TRBJ1-1; the D gene is possibly TRBD1 (6 bases). This CDR3 region has 19 residues. Trimming took 4 bases from V and 0 from J, leaving 24 bases between them. Germline-derived CDR1 and CDR2 are MDHEN and SYDVKM. The CDR3 nucleotides read TGTGCCAGCAGTTACAGTCCTGGGGGGGCGAGACTTCTGAACACTGAAGCTTTCTTT. This gives the protein CASSYSPGGARLLNTEAFF.

The genes are TRBV4-1 and TRBJ1-5; D might be TRBD1 (6 bases). CDR1 is MGHRA, CDR2 YSYEKL, per germline. CDR3 size: 16 residues. V dropped 3 bases and J dropped 3 bases, with 15 bases sitting between them. DNA for the CDR3: TGCGCCAGCAGCCAGCAGGGGCCGGGGCCCAATCAGCCCCAGCATTTT. Translated, it gives CASSQQGPGPNQPQHF.

The rearrangement uses TRBV5-4 and TRBJ2-5; D gene unclear. The CDR3 runs to 15 residues. The V gene lost 5 bases and the J gene lost 1 base, with 15 bases spanning the gap. CDR1 is SGHNT and CDR2 is YYREEE in the germline V gene (reference sequence). CDR3 sequence: CASRNGPAAQETQYF. The CDR3 region has the DNA TGTGCCAGCAGAAACGGACCCGCCGCCCAAGAGACCCAGTACTTC.

The chain employs TRBV9 and TRBJ1-1; TRBD1 matches at 7 bases. V shed 0 bases and J 1 base; nucleotides not matched to a gene: 6. This CDR3 comprises 16 residues. Germline V gene data show CDR1 as SGDLS and CDR2 as YYNGEE. CDR3 sequence: CASSVEPNRGNTEAFF. CDR3 nucleotide sequence: TGTGCCAGCAGCGTAGAACCTAACAGGGGGAACACTGAAGCTTTCTTT. Combining the CDR3 with reference TRBV9 and TRBJ1-1 gives the whole variable domain DSGVTQTPKHLITATGQRVTLRCSPRSGDLSVYWYQQSLDQGLQFLIQYYNGEERAKGNILERFSAQQFPDLHSELNLSSLELGDSALYFCASSVEPNRGNTEAFFGQGTRLTVV.

Of note for this clone: A junction boundary mismatches the germline segment, possibly from a read error. The CDR3 is CASSPAQLASF. CDR3 bases: TGTGCCAGCAGTCCCGCGCAGCTTGCCAGCTTC. The J gene is TRBJ2-7, the V gene TRBV2, with D uncertain. CDR3 length: 11 amino acids. Germline V gene data show CDR1 as SNHLY and CDR2 as FYNNEI.

The chain couples TRBV7-9 to TRBJ1-6; D gene uncertain. This CDR3 spans 14 amino acids. Between the trimmed V and J ends, which lost 2 bases and 0 bases, there was a span of 2 bases. Germline values: CDR1 SEHNR, CDR2 FQNEAQ (reference sequence). CDR3 coding DNA: TGTGCCAGCAGCTTAAGCTCCTATAATTCACCCCTCCACTTT. Translated: CASSLSSYNSPLHF.

V usage is TRBV5-1 and J usage is TRBJ2-3; D not resolved. The CDR3 consists of 15 residues. Between the trimmed V and J ends, which lost 0 bases and 2 bases, there was a span of 10 bases. Looked up from germline, CDR1 is SGHRS and CDR2 is YFSETQ. The CDR3 region has the DNA TGCGCCAGCAGCTTGGTGCCTCCCTCCACAGATACGCAGTATTTT. Translated, it gives CASSLVPPSTDTQYF. Based on the CDR3 plus reference TRBV5-1 and TRBJ2-3, the full variable domain is KAGVTQTPRYLIKTRGQQVTLSCSPISGHRSVSWYQQTPGQGLQFLFEYFSETQRNKGNFPGRFSGRQFSNSRSEMNVSTLELGDSALYLCASSLVPPSTDTQYFGPGTRLTVL.

A few counts support this clone. This sequence joins TRBV29-1 and TRBJ2-1; 7 nucleotides align to TRBD2. The V gene end was trimmed by 4 bases and the J gene end by 9 bases; junction bases not matched to a gene: 9. Germline CDR1 and CDR2: SQVTM and ANQGSEA. The CDR3 has 13 residues. The CDR3 DNA reads TGCAGCGTTGTTGTGTGGGGGGGAAGTGAGCAGTTCTTC. Protein: CSVVVWGGSEQFF.

The chain has TRBV6-4 and TRBJ2-1, with TRBD2 matching 12 bases. The CDR3 contains 16 residues. Per germline, CDR1 MRHNA and CDR2 SNTAGT. V was pared by 5 bases and J by 2 bases, with 4 bases of the junction left unmatched. CDR3 protein: CASSQLAGGPYNEQFF. CDR3 sequence (DNA): TGTGCCAGCAGTCAGCTAGCGGGAGGGCCCTACAATGAGCAGTTCTTC.

The chain carries TRBV6-6 and TRBJ2-5; possible D gene TRBD2, 5 bases. CDR3 length equals 14 residues. The germline gives CDR1 MNHNY, CDR2 SVGAGI (reference sequence). Deletions cut 2 bases from V and 4 bases from J, with 11 bases between. DNA of the CDR3: TGTGCCAGCAGTTACCTGGGCGGAGGAGAGACCCAGTACTTC. It yields the protein CASSYLGGGETQYF.

This sequence joins TRBV15 and TRBJ2-3; 9 positions match TRBD1. CDR1 and CDR2 from the germline V gene are LNHNV and YYDKDF (reference sequence). J lost 4 bases, V lost 11 bases, and 7 bases had no gene match. The CDR3 extends over 13 amino acids. The CDR3 spells CALKTGGADTQYF. CDR3 nucleotide sequence: TGTGCCTTGAAGACAGGGGGAGCAGATACGCAGTATTTT.

This chain joins TRBV6-1 and TRBJ2-6; D is undetermined. The CDR3 is 15 residues long. Trimming removed 3 bases at V and 1 base at J, with 7 bases between. Germline V CDR1 and CDR2: MNHNS, SASEGT. For the CDR3, the DNA is TGTGCCAGCAGTGACTTGGAATCTGGGGCCAACGTCCTGACTTTC. Amino acids: CASSDLESGANVLTF.

The rearrangement joins TRBV5-6 to TRBJ2-2; TRBD2 aligns across 9 bases. Germline trimming cut 1 base from V and 5 bases from J; bases unmatched to any gene: 6. The CDR3 totals 16 residues. The germline gives CDR1 SGHDT, CDR2 YYEEEE. The CDR3 DNA follows: TGTGCCAGCAGCTTGTTGGCGGGGGGGTCTACCGGGGAGCTGTTTTTT. It translates to CASSLLAGGSTGELFF.

The rearrangement joins TRBV7-9 to TRBJ2-6, with 7 bases identical to TRBD1. This CDR3 is built from 16 residues. V was pared by 1 base and J by 4 bases, with 4 bases of the junction left unmatched. Per germline, CDR1 SEHNR and CDR2 FQNEAQ (reference sequence). As DNA, the CDR3 is TGTGCCAGCAGCTTAGGACAGGGTACCGGGGCCAACGTCCTGACTTTC. Translating it yields CASSLGQGTGANVLTF.

The chain combines TRBV28 with TRBJ2-7; D not resolved. This CDR3 has 14 residues. From germline, CDR1 is MDHEN and CDR2 SYDVKM. With 3 bases removed from V and 0 bases from J, the gap between germline ends came to 9 bases. The CDR3 region has the DNA TGTGCCAGCAGTTTGCCAGGAAGCTCCTACGAGCAGTACTTC. Translating it yields CASSLPGSSYEQYF.

This clone appeared once. This chain uses TRBV7-7 with TRBJ2-5, with 7 bases aligning to TRBD1. V was clipped by 5 bases and J by 5 bases; unmatched bases: 8. Germline assignment: CDR1 SSHAT and CDR2 FNYEAQ (reference sequence). CDR3 size: 14 residues. CDR3 sequence reads: CASSQSGRGETQYF. The CDR3 coding sequence is TGTGCCAGCAGCCAGTCAGGCAGGGGGGAGACCCAGTACTTC.

This chain joins TRBV19 and TRBJ1-5; a possible D gene is TRBD1 (6 bases). CDR1 and CDR2 from the germline V gene are LNHDA and SQIVND (reference sequence). The V gene lost 9 bases and the J gene lost 3 bases, with 15 bases spanning the gap. CDR3 length: 14 residues. CDR3 residues: CASSQGRDNQPQHF. In nucleotides, the CDR3 is TGTGCCAGCTCACAGGGCAGGGACAATCAGCCCCAGCATTTT.

A single count supports this clone. The chain has TRBV29-1 and TRBJ2-1; a weak D match, TRBD1 (7 bases). The CDR3 contains 14 residues. Germline loops: CDR1 SQVTM, CDR2 ANQGSEA. V shed 0 bases and J shed 7 bases, with 13 bases lying between them. CDR3 loop: CSVEDWTGGNEQFF. The CDR3, as DNA: TGCAGCGTTGAAGATTGGACAGGAGGGAATGAGCAGTTCTTC.

The chain links TRBV6-4 to TRBJ2-1; 9 nucleotides match TRBD1. The CDR3 runs to 14 residues. Germline loops: CDR1 MRHNA, CDR2 SNTAGT. The V gene end was trimmed by 6 bases and the J gene end by 9 bases; junction bases not matched to a gene: 9. The chain's CDR3 is CASREGQGGSEQFF. The CDR3, as DNA: TGTGCCAGCAGGGAGGGACAGGGTGGTAGTGAGCAGTTCTTC.

The rearrangement joins TRBV12-5 to TRBJ2-2; D possibly uses TRBD1 or TRBD2 (6 bases each). Germline V gene data show CDR1 as LGHNT and CDR2 as FRNRAP. The CDR3 runs 14 residues. The V end lost 2 bases, the J end lost 6 bases, and 10 bases lay between the germline ends. As DNA, the CDR3 is TGTGCTAGTGGTTTGATGGAGGGGGCCGGGGAGCTGTTTTTT. It specifies CASGLMEGAGELFF.